This passage covers 8 T cell receptor beta chains from one sample sequenced in a study of shared clonotypes between healthy human individuals. The table came from immunoSEQ multiplex PCR; TCRdb's copy has only in-frame clones and leaves some out. The data hold roughly 1,000,000 clones, with around three quarters observed a single time. Sample: memory CD4+ T cells from PBMCs. Subset indicated: CD45RA-negative fraction. These receptors were obtained from a man aged 18 to 30 in good health. Some clones in this sample may be carry-over from other donors' samples.

V gene TRBV6-6 combines with J gene TRBJ2-7; D is unclear. The CDR3 extends over 12 amino acids. V lost 4 bases and J 12 bases, leaving 16 bases between the germline ends. In germline, CDR1 is MNHNY, CDR2 SVGAGI (reference sequence). The CDR3 loop reads CASSLAGTGRYF. As DNA, the CDR3 is TGTGCCAGCAGTTTGGCAGGCACGGGCCGGTACTTC.

The chain couples TRBV28 to TRBJ2-7; either TRBD1 or TRBD2 may supply D (5 bases each). This CDR3 is 14 amino acids long. The germline V gene encodes CDR1 MDHEN and CDR2 SYDVKM. Trimming stripped 5 bases from V and 6 bases from J, with 17 bases between. The CDR3 sequence: CASSRGVPLREQYF. CDR3 coding DNA: TGTGCCAGCAGTCGAGGGGTCCCCCTACGCGAGCAGTACTTC.

V gene TRBV25-1 combines with J gene TRBJ2-1, with D maybe TRBD1 (7 bases). The CDR3 consists of 17 residues. Germline CDR1 MGHDK, CDR2 SYGVNS. V was cut by 6 bases and J by 7 bases, with 25 bases left in between. CDR3 protein: CASSDTLGGTVLNEQFF. CDR3 sequence (DNA): TGTGCCAGCAGCGATACCCTGGGCGGGACAGTGCTTAATGAGCAGTTCTTC.

This clone was found once. The chain has TRBV5-6 and TRBJ2-7; D possibly corresponds to TRBD1 (6 bases). The CDR3 covers 17 residues. V was cut by 2 bases and J by 4 bases, with 22 bases left in between. Germline V gene sequence: CDR1 SGHDT, CDR2 YYEEEE. For the CDR3, the DNA is TGTGCCAGCAGCTTTGCAGGGGACCGTAATGGGGCGTACGAGCAGTACTTC. Protein product: CASSFAGDRNGAYEQYF.

V usage is TRBV27 and J usage is TRBJ1-4; 9 positions agree with TRBD1. From germline, CDR1 is MNHEY and CDR2 SMNVEV (reference sequence). This CDR3 has 15 amino acids. V trimming: 3 bases; J trimming: 5 bases; junction bases outside the gene matches: 4. Here the CDR3 reads CASSFDDRGNEKLFF. As DNA, the CDR3 is TGTGCCAGCAGTTTTGACGACAGGGGGAATGAAAAACTGTTTTTT.

This clone was observed once. V is TRBV5-8 and J is TRBJ1-5; the match to TRBD1 covers 7 bases. Looked up from germline, CDR1 is SGHTS and CDR2 is YDEGEE. This CDR3 has 16 residues. After removal of 3 bases from V and 2 bases from J, the junction contained 8 bases not matched to a gene. This CDR3 reads CASSSDRVARNQPQHF. CDR3 sequence (DNA): TGTGCCAGCAGCTCAGACAGGGTTGCCCGCAATCAGCCCCAGCATTTT.

This clone was detected once. The chain links TRBV7-3 to TRBJ2-1; 13 positions match TRBD2. V lost 5 bases, J lost 7 bases, and 5 bases stayed unmatched. The CDR3 runs 15 residues. Germline CDR1 reads SGHTA; CDR2 reads FQGTGA. The CDR3 sequence is CASSAGTSGTNEQFF. CDR3 DNA sequence: TGTGCCAGCAGCGCCGGGACTAGCGGGACGAATGAGCAGTTCTTC.

In DNA form, the CDR3 reads TGTGCCAGCAGCAAGGACACTAACACTGAAGCTTTCTTT. Translated: CASSKDTNTEAFF. The chain uses TRBV9 and TRBJ1-1, with a weak D call TRBD1 (5 bases). Deletions cut 4 bases from V and 2 bases from J, with 9 bases between. CDR1 and CDR2 (germline): SGDLS, YYNGEE. The CDR3 is 13 amino acids.